The 6 T cell receptor beta chains given below trace back to one sample, sequenced in a study of blood T cell repertoires in COVID-19 (dated by TCRdb to 2018 to 2021). Libraries were constructed by the immunoSEQ multiplex PCR assay. Drawn from immuneACCESS, this table holds only the in-frame rearrangements with V and J called that TCRdb kept. Clones are partly lost; checked studies trace under half to an unresolved V gene and leave the rest unexplained. The sample includes roughly 130,000 clones, with 79% observed a single time. Together, the top ten hold approximately 3.6% of the sample. The sample consisted of peripheral blood. The receptors were gathered from a man between 60 and 75 years old with acute or convalescent COVID-19.

The chain combines TRBV3-1 (or the pseudogene TRBV3-2) with TRBJ2-1; 7 positions match TRBD2. Germline V gene data show CDR1 as LGHDT and CDR2 as YNNKEL (reference sequence). With V trimmed by 4 bases and J by 4 bases, 10 bases remained unmatched. CDR3 length equals 16 residues. Written as DNA, the CDR3 is TGTGCCAGCAGCCGCAGCGGGGTCATCACTTACAATGAGCAGTTCTTC. It encodes CASSRSGVITYNEQFF.

V and J are TRBV19 and TRBJ2-5, with no clear D. Germline V CDR1 and CDR2: LNHDA, SQIVND (reference sequence). The CDR3 covers 14 residues. The V gene lost 1 base and the J gene lost 9 bases, with 15 bases spanning the gap. The CDR3 DNA reads TGTGCCAGTAGTATAGGTCATTTCAATGGGCCCCAGTACTTC. Its translation: CASSIGHFNGPQYF.

The genes are TRBV28 and TRBJ1-5; D perhaps matches TRBD1 (5 bases). The germline V gene encodes CDR1 MDHEN and CDR2 SYDVKM. V shed 6 bases and J shed 4 bases, with 19 bases lying between them. The CDR3 loop spans 16 amino acids. The CDR3 DNA reads as TGTGCCAGCAGCCCTCTGGGGTGGGGGGTAAATCAGCCCCAGCATTTT. It encodes CASSPLGWGVNQPQHF.

In this sample, this clone turned up a few times. V is TRBV5-1 and J is TRBJ2-5; D perhaps matches TRBD2 (5 bases). The CDR3 consists of 16 residues. The germline CDR1 and CDR2 sequences are SGHRS and YFSETQ. Trimming removed 0 bases at V and 3 bases at J, with 15 bases between. CDR3 coding DNA: TGCGCCAGCAGCTTGGGTACCCGAAGCGGTGAAGAGACCCAGTACTTC. Its translation is CASSLGTRSGEETQYF.

This chain connects TRBV3-1 (or the pseudogene TRBV3-2) to TRBJ1-3; D remains ambiguous. Germline V lookup: CDR1 LGHDT, CDR2 YNNKEL (reference sequence). Trimming cost V 3 bases and J 4 bases, with 19 bases left between them. The CDR3 covers 17 residues. CDR3: CASSQSFGGDRGNTIYF. CDR3 coding DNA: TGTGCCAGCAGCCAGTCTTTCGGCGGCGACCGGGGAAACACCATATATTTT.

This clone appeared once. The chain uses TRBV28 and TRBJ1-5, with TRBD1 identical over 8 bases. The germline CDR1 and CDR2 sequences are MDHEN and SYDVKM. The CDR3 runs 16 residues. Losses at the gene ends were 5 bases for V and 6 bases for J; bases not matched to a gene: 12. The CDR3 protein is CASSGVGRGLGQPQHF. The CDR3, as DNA: TGTGCCAGCAGTGGGGTGGGCAGGGGGCTAGGTCAGCCCCAGCATTTT. Filled out from reference TRBV28 and TRBJ1-5, the complete variable domain reads DVKVTQSSRYLVKRTGEKVFLECVQDMDHENMFWYRQDPGLGLRLIYFSYDVKMKEKGDIPEGYSVSREKKERFSLILESASTNQTSMYLCASSGVGRGLGQPQHFGDGTRLSIL.